This TCR beta chain comes out of a study of T cell responses to AZD1222 COVID-19 vaccine (dated by TCRdb to about 2021). Context from the whole study: TCR sequencing was performed for approximately 240 trial participants, of whom around 200 were given two doses of AZD1222 and approximately 26 were given two doses of MenACWY control vaccine. Trial participants were enrolled by age into 18-55, 56-69 and 70-plus year subgroups, with roughly 150, 30 and 60 TCR-sequenced participants respectively.

The study at large found these results: Most participants were white British and females outnumbered males, and the authors suggested that clonal diversity may have been underestimated. The 56-69-year group was small, and its depth increase did not reach significance, likely because of low power. Reportedly, almost half of the unique spike-specific TCRs recognized epitopes lying outside the regions that are mutated in the B.1.351 and B.1.1.7 variants. A significant rise in spike-specific TCR breadth and depth was observed after two AZD1222 doses relative to day 0 and relative to MenACWY recipients. No day 14 peak-response samples were available, so repertoires were characterized only after the peak T cell response. CD4 TCRs associated with the vaccine covered the entire spike protein, and the dominant responses were in regions 160-218 and 743-854. Only five to seven AZD1222 recipients were SARS-CoV-2 seropositive at baseline, limiting conclusions about previously exposed vaccinees.

The CDR3 goes from the cysteine to the phenylalanine over 19 residues. Only the CDR3 DNA stays, 57 bases, in frame from base 1. From a lookup of the germline V gene, CDR1 and CDR2 are KGHSH and LQKENI. V is trimmed back by 0 bases and J by 2 bases, and the junction contains 13 bases that no gene match accounts for. What this sample's time point label stands for: about 28 days (+/-7) after the second vaccine dose. AZD1222 recipients whose second dose came at about 4 weeks and those whose second dose came at about 12 weeks were combined into one group, since spike-specific TCR depth and breadth did not differ between the two schedules. Vaccinee samples came from UK trials COV001 and COV002, including a single-blind randomized controlled phase 2/3 trial of AZD1222 (ChAdOx1 nCoV-19) in healthy adults. Trial participant PBMC samples were collected at day 0 and day 28 after the second dose for TCRbeta chain sequencing.

This clone showed up just a few times. The antigen it binds to is not known. There are no base qualities to consult, and no much larger clone falls within one base. The CDR3 regions of human TCRbeta chains were analyzed by immunosequencing. The authors' analysis ran thus. Repertoire TCRs were matched against a reference library of SARS-CoV-2-specific TCRs generated with the MIRA antigen-specificity platform. Breadth was defined as the fraction of unique TCRs that were SARS-CoV-2-associated, and depth was defined as the fraction of total T cells that were SARS-CoV-2-associated. Each spike-specific TCR was assigned to its reactive spike region and to a CD4 or CD8 class using the MIRA data. Log10-transformed breadth and depth values were compared by one-way ANOVA with Sidak's multiple comparisons tests. In its TCRdb copy, this immuneACCESS table keeps in-frame sequences only and misses some clones. Where compared with another copy, unresolved V genes explain less than half of these, and the others have no known cause. Clone size and V and J calls were adopted from that table, with D and trimming inferred from the DNA. For this sample the table gives approximately 70,000 clones, of which around 80% were detected only once. Approximately 47% of the sample is taken by the ten largest.

The receptor was derived from an adult who received the AZD1222 COVID-19 vaccine. The sequenced sample was peripheral blood, obtained 28 days after the second AZD1222 dose. The chain is encoded by TRBV18 joined to TRBJ2-7; 10 middle bases align to TRBD1. CDR3 sequence: CASSPPVRDRGVKPYEQYF. The sequenced DNA is TGTGCCAGCTCACCACCGGTCCGGGACAGGGGTGTGAAGCCCTACGAGCAGTACTTC.